One sample yielded the 4 T cell receptor beta chains listed below, sequenced in a study of OX40 agonist ivuxolimab in advanced cancers. Assay used: immunoSEQ multiplex PCR; TCRdb lists only in-frame clones, some missing. The table records 99,000 or so clones, more than 85% of them present only once. Sequenced material: CD4+ or CD8+ T cells sorted from blood, taken in a trial of the OX40 agonist ivuxolimab. The receptor set was obtained from an adult with an advanced solid tumor such as melanoma, head and neck, liver or kidney cancer.

Details on this clone: The junction departs from germline at one end; a sequencing error may be responsible. Distinct nucleotide sequences in the sample also encode this CDR3. The chain combines TRBV7-9 with TRBJ1-2; 11 bases agree with TRBD1. The CDR3 covers 17 residues. The V gene's germline CDR1 is SEHNR and CDR2 FQNEAQ (reference sequence). This CDR3 reads CASSPGTGGWLSYGYTF. The CDR3 nucleotides are TGCGCCAGCAGCCCCGGGACAGGGGGATGGTTAAGCTATGGCTACACCTTC.

The chain is built from TRBV6-5 and TRBJ1-1; TRBD1 might be the D (6 bases). The CDR3 consists of 15 residues. The germline gives CDR1 MNHEY, CDR2 SVGAGI. V lost 6 bases and J 1 base, leaving 15 bases between the germline ends. This chain's CDR3 is CASSRDTRRNTEAFF. CDR3 bases: TGTGCCAGCAGCAGGGACACCAGAAGGAACACTGAAGCTTTCTTT.

V gene TRBV7-3 combines with J gene TRBJ2-3; the match to TRBD1 covers 7 bases. In germline, CDR1 is SGHTA, CDR2 FQGTGA. This CDR3 has 16 residues. Germline trimming cut 5 bases from V and 0 bases from J; bases unmatched to any gene: 8. Here the CDR3 DNA reads TGTGCCAGCAGCCCACAGGGGTTTACTAGCACAGATACGCAGTATTTT. This encodes CASSPQGFTSTDTQYF.

The chain couples TRBV19 to TRBJ1-1, with TRBD1 matching 8 bases. There are 13 residues in the CDR3. Germline CDR1 reads LNHDA; CDR2 reads SQIVND (reference sequence). J lost 2 bases, V lost 9 bases, and 5 bases had no gene match. CDR3 sequence reads: CASRDRPNTEAFF. CDR3 sequence (DNA): TGTGCCAGCCGGGACAGGCCAAACACTGAAGCTTTCTTT.